The 27 T cell receptor beta chains reported below all come from one sample, sequenced in a study of technical replicates of blood from several donors. Only in-frame clones appear in the TCRdb table, and some are missing; sequencing was by immunoSEQ multiplex PCR. The sample shows some 71,000 clones, approximately 97% of them seen only once. Sequencing was carried out using T cells isolated from PBMCs. Receptor source: a human donor in good health.

V usage is TRBV11-2 and J usage is TRBJ1-1; D might be TRBD1 (6 bases). With 6 bases removed from V and 3 bases from J, the gap between germline ends came to 14 bases. The CDR3 runs 14 residues. Per the germline V gene, CDR1 is SGHAT and CDR2 is FQNNGV. The CDR3 region is CASSSGTRYTEAFF. The CDR3 DNA reads TGTGCCAGCAGTTCCGGGACACGATACACTGAAGCTTTCTTT.

V gene TRBV7-9 combines with J gene TRBJ1-1; TRBD1 matches 7 bases. The CDR3 runs 15 residues. Germline CDR1 is SEHNR and CDR2 is FQNEAQ (reference sequence). V lost 1 base, J lost 5 bases, and 7 bases stayed unmatched. The CDR3 protein is CASSLVRGRETEAFF. CDR3 nucleotides: TGTGCCAGCAGCTTAGTGAGGGGGCGCGAAACTGAAGCTTTCTTT.

V gene TRBV28 combines with J gene TRBJ1-5; a weak D match, TRBD1 (6 bases). The V end lost 9 bases, the J end lost 4 bases, and 19 bases lay between the germline ends. Germline CDR1 is MDHEN and CDR2 is SYDVKM. The CDR3 sequence is 15 residues long. Here the CDR3 reads CASLRADSANQPQHF. The CDR3 DNA sequence: TGTGCCAGTCTCAGAGCGGACAGCGCAAATCAGCCCCAGCATTTT.

V gene TRBV28 combines with J gene TRBJ2-7, with 9 positions matching TRBD1. With 6 bases clipped from V and 6 bases from J, the junction kept 9 bases outside the gene matches. Looked up from germline, CDR1 is MDHEN and CDR2 is SYDVKM. The CDR3 totals 14 residues. In DNA, the CDR3 is TGTGCCAGCAGCCACCGGGACAGGGTCTTCGAGCAGTACTTC. As protein: CASSHRDRVFEQYF.

The chain uses TRBV29-1 and TRBJ2-7, with 10 bases that match TRBD1. The V segment lost 4 bases and the J segment 1 base; nucleotides outside the gene matches: 7. The germline V gene encodes CDR1 SQVTM and CDR2 ANQGSEA. The CDR3 extends over 15 amino acids. The CDR3 DNA follows: TGCAGCGTTGGGGGGGGACAGGGGATGTCCTACGAGCAGTACTTC. Translated: CSVGGGQGMSYEQYF.

The table lists this clone with a count of one. V and J are TRBV7-9 and TRBJ1-1, with D unresolved. Germline V gene sequence: CDR1 SEHNR, CDR2 FQNEAQ (reference sequence). The CDR3 spans 11 residues. V dropped 8 bases and J dropped 6 bases, with 10 bases sitting between them. The CDR3 bases are TGTGCCAGCTCTTTTTTCCCTGAAGCTTTCTTT. Protein product: CASSFFPEAFF.

This chain links TRBV6-4 with TRBJ1-1; D gene unclear. Trimming took off 4 bases at V and 0 bases at J, with 9 bases between the two ends. This CDR3 has 14 amino acids. Germline V gene lookup returns CDR1 MRHNA and CDR2 SNTAGT. This chain's CDR3 is CASSATGMNTEAFF. As DNA, the CDR3 is TGTGCCAGCAGTGCTACCGGGATGAACACTGAAGCTTTCTTT.

This clone was recorded only once. The rearrangement links TRBV6-5 to TRBJ1-4, with 9 bases matching TRBD1. This CDR3 comprises 15 residues. The germline gives CDR1 MNHEY, CDR2 SVGAGI. The junction had 6 bases not matched to a gene; V was cut back by 2 bases and J by 8 bases. CDR3 sequence reads: CASSYMGQGGEKLFF. CDR3 coding DNA: TGTGCCAGCAGTTACATGGGACAGGGAGGGGAAAAACTGTTTTTT.

The rearrangement links TRBV5-1 to TRBJ2-1; 9 positions agree with TRBD2. In germline, CDR1 is SGHRS, CDR2 YFSETQ. CDR3 length equals 16 residues. Trimming at V came to 2 bases and at J to 8 bases, leaving 11 bases not matched to a gene. Here the CDR3 reads CASSFDLAGEYHEQFF. In nucleotides, the CDR3 is TGCGCCAGCAGCTTTGATTTAGCGGGAGAGTACCATGAGCAGTTCTTC.

This chain connects TRBV5-6 to TRBJ2-7; no definite D call. CDR3 length equals 13 residues. Germline V CDR1 and CDR2: SGHDT, YYEEEE. Trimming left V 0 bases short and J 4 bases short, with 8 bases between. The CDR3 DNA follows: TGTGCCAGCAGCTTGGCCCCTAAATACGAGCAGTACTTC. Its translation is CASSLAPKYEQYF.

The chain recombines TRBV7-9 with TRBJ1-1; tentative D call: TRBD1 (6 bases). Trimming cost V 7 bases and J 1 base, with 16 bases left between them. Germline CDR1 reads SEHNR; CDR2 reads FQNEAQ (reference sequence). The length of the CDR3 is 15 residues. CDR3 sequence reads: CASNPWGGPNTEAFF. The CDR3 DNA sequence: TGTGCCAGCAACCCGTGGGGGGGGCCGAACACTGAAGCTTTCTTT.

This sequence joins TRBV6-1 and TRBJ1-1, with 7 positions matching TRBD1. Germline V gives CDR1 MNHNS, CDR2 SASEGT. The CDR3 extends over 16 amino acids. The junction had 9 bases not matched to a gene; V was cut back by 1 base and J by 4 bases. The CDR3: CASSEGQGLWATEAFF. In DNA form, the CDR3 reads TGTGCCAGCAGTGAAGGACAGGGATTATGGGCCACTGAAGCTTTCTTT.

The J gene is TRBJ1-2, the V gene TRBV14; TRBD1 might be the D (5 bases). Trimming stripped 5 bases from V and 7 bases from J, with 8 bases between. This CDR3 is 11 amino acids long. Germline loops: CDR1 SGHDN, CDR2 FVKESK. The CDR3 nucleotides read TGTGCCAGCAGCGCGGGGGGTGGCTACACCTTC. Translating it yields CASSAGGGYTF.

The genes are TRBV7-3 and TRBJ2-5; 11 bases match TRBD2. The V segment lost 3 bases and the J segment 5 bases; nucleotides outside the gene matches: 5. Germline CDR1 is SGHTA and CDR2 is FQGTGA. The length of the CDR3 is 15 residues. The CDR3, as DNA: TGTGCCAGCAGCTTTAGCGGGAGGGCCGAGGAGACCCAGTACTTC. Translated, it gives CASSFSGRAEETQYF.

This chain connects TRBV6-5 to TRBJ1-2; 9 positions agree with TRBD1. Trimming at V came to 6 bases and at J to 1 base, leaving 6 bases not matched to a gene. This CDR3 region has 15 residues. The V gene's germline CDR1 is MNHEY and CDR2 SVGAGI. DNA of the CDR3: TGTGCCAGCAGAGAAACAGGGGGCTATAACTATGGCTACACCTTC. Its protein is CASRETGGYNYGYTF.

This clone was observed a single time. The chain links TRBV4-2 to TRBJ2-1; possibly TRBD2 for D (5 bases). The CDR3 runs to 14 residues. The germline V gene has CDR1 LGHNA and CDR2 YNFKEQ. V was clipped by 4 bases and J by 6 bases, with 13 bases between them. CDR3 in DNA: TGTGCCAGCAGCCCCGGACTGGCCTCCAATGAGCAGTTCTTC. Encoded protein: CASSPGLASNEQFF.

The genes are TRBV7-2 and TRBJ2-7; weak D call: TRBD2 (5 bases). Trimming removed 1 base from V and 4 bases from J, with 14 bases in between. CDR1 is SGHTA and CDR2 is FQGNSA in the germline V gene. The CDR3 is made up of 15 amino acids. The CDR3 sequence is CASSLVWLAEYEQYF. The CDR3, as DNA: TGTGCCAGCAGCTTAGTGTGGCTAGCAGAGTACGAGCAGTACTTC.

The rearrangement links TRBV11-3 to TRBJ1-5, with D possibly matching TRBD1 (6 bases). Germline V gene sequence: CDR1 SGHNT, CDR2 YENEEA. The germline V and J ends were trimmed by 0 bases and 6 bases, with 24 bases remaining between them. The CDR3 consists of 19 residues. CDR3 sequence (DNA): TGTGCCAGCAGCTTAGAGTATGGGGTAGGGGGATTGTGCCCTCAGCCCCAGCATTTT. It specifies CASSLEYGVGGLCPQPQHF.

The V and J genes are TRBV6-5 and TRBJ2-1, with 7 bases fitting TRBD2. Unmatched junction bases numbered 11, after V lost 2 bases and J lost 7 bases. The CDR3 contains 16 residues. Germline V CDR1 and CDR2: MNHEY, SVGAGI. The CDR3 bases are TGTGCCAGCAGTTACAGAGGGAGGGCCCTAATGAATGAGCAGTTCTTC. Its protein is CASSYRGRALMNEQFF.

The chain is built from TRBV5-1 and TRBJ2-1; 11 bases agree with TRBD2. Germline CDR1 is SGHRS and CDR2 is YFSETQ. V shed 2 bases and J 8 bases; nucleotides not matched to a gene: 3. The CDR3 runs 14 residues. CDR3 sequence (DNA): TGCGCCAGCAGCTTTGGACTAGCGGGCGATGAGCAGTTCTTC. Translating it yields CASSFGLAGDEQFF.

J is TRBJ1-1 and V is TRBV6-5, with TRBD1 matching 7 bases. The ends lost 7 bases at V and 11 bases at J; junction bases unmatched: 19. The CDR3 totals 15 residues. The V gene's germline CDR1 is MNHEY and CDR2 SVGAGI. The CDR3 nucleotides are TGTGCCAGCACCTCCCCGACAGGGCTAAGACCTTCCGCTTTCTTT. Translating gives CASTSPTGLRPSAFF.

The rearrangement links TRBV19 to TRBJ1-5, with 7 bases lining up with TRBD1. In germline, CDR1 is LNHDA, CDR2 SQIVND (reference sequence). V dropped 4 bases and J dropped 5; count of bases not matched to a gene: 8. The CDR3 has 15 amino acids. This chain's CDR3 is CASSTDRERDQPQHF. The CDR3 DNA follows: TGTGCCAGTAGTACCGACAGGGAACGGGATCAGCCCCAGCATTTT.

The CDR3 nucleotides read TGTGCCAGCAGTGTTAGAACGTTGAACACTGAAGCTTTCTTT. Its translation is CASSVRTLNTEAFF. This chain uses TRBV2 with TRBJ1-1, with D hard to call. There are 14 residues in the CDR3. CDR1 is SNHLY and CDR2 is FYNNEI in the germline V gene. The V end lost 4 bases, the J end lost 0 bases, and 9 bases lay between the germline ends.

The V and J genes are TRBV30 and TRBJ2-1, with unresolved D. With 0 bases removed from V and 9 bases from J, the gap between germline ends came to 6 bases. Germline CDR1 GTSNPN, CDR2 SVGIG (reference sequence). The CDR3 extends over 11 amino acids. This chain's CDR3 is CAWSVGGEQFF. CDR3 bases: TGTGCCTGGAGTGTAGGCGGTGAGCAGTTCTTC. Full variable domain (missing parts from reference TRBV30 and TRBJ2-1): SQTIHQWPATLVQPVGSPLSLECTVEGTSNPNLYWYRQAAGRGLQLLFYSVGIGQISSEVPQNLSASRPQDRQFILSSKKLLLSDSGFYLCAWSVGGEQFFGPGTRLTVL.

V usage is TRBV27 and J usage is TRBJ2-5; 9 nucleotides agree with TRBD2. The CDR3 extends over 16 amino acids. From germline, CDR1 is MNHEY and CDR2 SMNVEV (reference sequence). Germline trimming cut 1 base from V and 1 base from J; bases unmatched to any gene: 4. The chain's CDR3 is CASSLWAGGLQETQYF. The CDR3 DNA follows: TGTGCCAGCAGTTTATGGGCGGGAGGGCTCCAAGAGACCCAGTACTTC.

The rearrangement uses TRBV15 and TRBJ1-4; TRBD1 agrees at 9 bases. V lost 4 bases, J lost 4 bases, and 7 bases stayed unmatched. Germline V gene sequence: CDR1 LNHNV, CDR2 YYDKDF (reference sequence). The CDR3 is 16 amino acids. The CDR3 bases are TGTGCCACCAGCACTACCGGGACAGGGCTTAATGAAAAACTGTTTTTT. Translated: CATSTTGTGLNEKLFF. Drawing the rest from reference TRBV15 and TRBJ1-4, the complete variable domain is DAMVIQNPRYQVTQFGKPVTLSCSQTLNHNVMYWYQQKSSQAPKLLFHYYDKDFNNEADTPDNFQSRRPNTSFCFLDIRSPGLGDTAMYLCATSTTGTGLNEKLFFGSGTQLSVL.

This clone was observed once. V and J are TRBV28 and TRBJ1-4, with 7 bases identical to TRBD1. The CDR3 runs 12 residues. V gave up 5 bases and J gave up 10 bases; unmatched junction bases: 4. In germline, CDR1 is MDHEN, CDR2 SYDVKM. CDR3 DNA: TGTGCCAGCAGTCCCTACAGGGGAAAACTGTTTTTT. Translation: CASSPYRGKLFF.